Presented here are 4 T cell receptor beta chains from one specimen sequenced in a study of shared clonotypes between healthy human individuals. Here immunoSEQ multiplex PCR was the method, and the copy in TCRdb shows in-frame clones only, minus some. The sample includes roughly 2.5 million clones, more than 80% of them seen just once. Sample: naive CD4+ T cells sorted from blood. Regarding subset: CD45RA+ positively selected. The receptors shown here come from a man aged 18 to 30 in good health.

This chain links TRBV6-5 with TRBJ2-1; 7 bases agree with TRBD2. V dropped 2 bases and J dropped 3; count of bases not matched to a gene: 7. The CDR3 has 16 amino acids. The germline CDR1 and CDR2 sequences are MNHEY and SVGAGI. Written as DNA, the CDR3 is TGTGCCAGCAGTTACGTTGCGCGGGGGAACTACAATGAGCAGTTCTTC. Its protein is CASSYVARGNYNEQFF.

The rearrangement uses TRBV9 and TRBJ2-2; D unclear. Germline values: CDR1 SGDLS, CDR2 YYNGEE. Trimming pared 4 bases from V and 3 bases from J, leaving 22 bases between. The CDR3 has 18 amino acids. In DNA, the CDR3 is TGTGCCAGCAGCCCAGGCTGGGGTCACAAGGTGGACACCGGGGAGCTGTTTTTT. Protein product: CASSPGWGHKVDTGELFF.

The chain uses TRBV11-3 and TRBJ2-1; the D gene is possibly TRBD2 (6 bases). Germline V gene sequence: CDR1 SGHNT, CDR2 YENEEA. The V and J ends lost 1 base and 15 bases respectively, with 16 bases between them. CDR3 size: 13 residues. The CDR3, as DNA: TGTGCCAGCAGCTTAGGCGCGGAGACTAGTCGGTTCTTC. It is translated as CASSLGAETSRFF.

The chain joins TRBV5-4 to TRBJ1-2; TRBD1 matches 10 bases. The CDR3 spans 15 residues. In germline, CDR1 is SGHNT, CDR2 YYREEE (reference sequence). Trimming took 4 bases from V and 8 from J; bases not matched to a gene: 11. The DNA of the CDR3 is TGTGCCAGCAGCACGGGACAGGGGCTAACTAGCGGCTACACCTTC. Amino acid sequence: CASSTGQGLTSGYTF.